The 20 T cell receptor beta chains listed next were all sequenced from one sample in a study of T cell changes during pregnancy in multiple sclerosis. Sequencing used immunoSEQ multiplex PCR; TCRdb keeps in-frame clones, though not all of them. The data contain roughly 30,000 clones, around nine tenths of them singletons. Sequencing was performed on CD8+ T cells from peripheral blood mononuclear cells, taken in the first trimester of pregnancy. The receptor set was obtained from a female donor with multiple sclerosis, enrolled in a pregnancy study.

The chain links TRBV4-2 to TRBJ2-7, with 7 bases lining up with TRBD1. The CDR3 runs to 17 residues. V trimming: 0 bases; J trimming: 5 bases; junction bases outside the gene matches: 13. The germline CDR1 and CDR2 sequences are LGHNA and YNFKEQ. CDR3 nucleotides: TGTGCCAGCAGCCAAGATCATGAGGGGGCGAAGATCAACGAGCAGTACTTC. Translation: CASSQDHEGAKINEQYF.

J is TRBJ1-2 and V is TRBV19, with TRBD1 matching 11 bases. After removal of 6 bases from V and 4 bases from J, the junction contained 10 bases not matched to a gene. CDR3 length: 16 amino acids. Germline loops: CDR1 LNHDA, CDR2 SQIVND (reference sequence). CDR3 nucleotide sequence: TGTGCCAGTAGGCCCGGGACAGGGGGTAGGGGCTATGGCTACACCTTC. This sequence encodes CASRPGTGGRGYGYTF.

V usage is TRBV11-1 and J usage is TRBJ2-1; 7 bases agree with TRBD2. Germline CDR1 SGHAT, CDR2 FQDESV (reference sequence). With V trimmed by 4 bases and J by 6 bases, 6 bases remained unmatched. The CDR3 is 14 residues long. In DNA form, the CDR3 reads TGTGCCAGCAGCTCCAGCGGGAACCGCAATGAGCAGTTCTTC. Translated: CASSSSGNRNEQFF. The variable domain in full, completed from reference TRBV11-1 and TRBJ2-1, reads EAEVAQSPRYKITEKSQAVAFWCDPISGHATLYWYRQILGQGPELLVQFQDESVVDDSQLPKDRFSAERLKGVDSTLKIQPAELGDSAMYLCASSSSGNRNEQFFGPGTRLTVL.

V is TRBV5-1 and J is TRBJ2-1, with 9 bases lining up with TRBD1. This CDR3 spans 15 amino acids. The V and J ends lost 5 bases and 5 bases, in that order; junction bases with no gene match: 8. Germline V gene sequence: CDR1 SGHRS, CDR2 YFSETQ. The CDR3 spells CASRPGQGENNEQFF. CDR3 bases: TGCGCCAGCAGACCGGGACAGGGAGAGAACAATGAGCAGTTCTTC.

This chain links TRBV18 with TRBJ1-2; D remains unclear. CDR1 and CDR2 (germline): KGHSH, LQKENI. The V end was cut by 1 base, the J end by 2 bases, with 23 bases between. CDR3 length: 19 residues. CDR3 bases: TGTGCCAGCTCACCACTCTTGGGATCGAAAGGGAGCCTGAACTATGGCTACACCTTC. This encodes CASSPLLGSKGSLNYGYTF.

V usage is TRBV15 and J usage is TRBJ1-5; a weak D match, TRBD1 (6 bases). The V gene's germline CDR1 is LNHNV and CDR2 YYDKDF (reference sequence). The CDR3 is 17 amino acids. Between the trimmed V and J ends, which lost 3 bases and 6 bases, there was a span of 21 bases. The CDR3 sequence is CATSRERGGGLGQPQHF. CDR3 coding DNA: TGTGCCACCAGCAGGGAGCGGGGTGGGGGGCTGGGTCAGCCCCAGCATTTT.

The V and J genes are TRBV18 and TRBJ2-1, with 7 nucleotides matching TRBD1. Looked up from germline, CDR1 is KGHSH and CDR2 is LQKENI. The CDR3 extends over 19 amino acids. V lost 0 bases, J lost 6 bases, and 17 bases stayed unmatched. The CDR3 here is CASSPPDRAHPILGNEQFF. CDR3 DNA sequence: TGTGCCAGCTCACCACCAGACAGGGCCCACCCCATATTGGGCAATGAGCAGTTCTTC.

V gene TRBV5-1 combines with J gene TRBJ2-3; possible D gene TRBD2, 6 bases. Germline loops: CDR1 SGHRS, CDR2 YFSETQ. The CDR3 has 16 amino acids. Between the trimmed V and J ends, which lost 3 bases and 2 bases, there was a span of 16 bases. Here the CDR3 reads CASSSWSGEVTDTQYF. CDR3 nucleotide sequence: TGCGCCAGCAGCTCTTGGTCGGGAGAAGTCACAGATACGCAGTATTTT.

CDR3 loop: CASTRDSPLNEQFF. The DNA for the CDR3 is TGTGCCAGCACCCGGGACTCGCCTCTCAATGAGCAGTTCTTC. V and J are TRBV9 and TRBJ2-1; D possibly corresponds to TRBD2 (6 bases). Germline CDR1 SGDLS, CDR2 YYNGEE. CDR3 size: 14 residues. V was clipped by 6 bases and J by 6 bases, with 16 bases between them.

The chain employs TRBV4-1 and TRBJ2-7; 11 bases agree with TRBD2. The germline gives CDR1 MGHRA, CDR2 YSYEKL. The CDR3 extends over 16 amino acids. V gave up 4 bases and J gave up 6 bases; unmatched junction bases: 11. CDR3 protein: CASSPVAGGELLEQYF. CDR3 nucleotides: TGCGCCAGCAGCCCGGTAGCGGGAGGGGAACTGCTCGAGCAGTACTTC.

The J gene is TRBJ2-2, the V gene TRBV28; possibly TRBD2 for D (5 bases). V lost 4 bases to trimming and J lost 6 bases, with 18 bases between them. Germline V gene data show CDR1 as MDHEN and CDR2 as SYDVKM. The CDR3 length is 16 residues. The CDR3 DNA reads TGTGCCAGCAGTTCCCCTCGCGGGCGTTATGCCGGGGAGCTGTTTTTT. This encodes CASSSPRGRYAGELFF.

This clone was seen a single time. This chain links TRBV29-1 with TRBJ1-2; TRBD1 matches 9 bases. The CDR3 totals 12 residues. Germline loops: CDR1 SQVTM, CDR2 ANQGSEA. After removal of 7 bases from V and 0 bases from J, the junction contained 0 bases not matched to a gene. CDR3 in DNA: TGCAGCGGGACAGGGGCTAACTATGGCTACACCTTC. Translation: CSGTGANYGYTF.

The chain joins TRBV6-5 to TRBJ2-7; 7 nucleotides agree with TRBD2. This CDR3 contains 11 residues. Trimming took 4 bases from V and 6 from J; bases not matched to a gene: 0. In germline, CDR1 is MNHEY, CDR2 SVGAGI. Written as DNA, the CDR3 is TGTGCCAGCAGTTTAGCGGGCGAGCAGTACTTC. Translating it yields CASSLAGEQYF.

This rearrangement joins TRBV28 to TRBJ2-3; TRBD2 matches 12 bases. This CDR3 contains 18 residues. V gave up 5 bases and J gave up 5 bases; unmatched junction bases: 14. The germline V gene has CDR1 MDHEN and CDR2 SYDVKM. CDR3 amino acids: CASSPTLVTSGRIDTQYF. In DNA, the CDR3 is TGTGCCAGCAGTCCCACCCTCGTGACTAGCGGGAGAATAGATACGCAGTATTTT. The full variable domain, completed using reference TRBV28 and TRBJ2-3, is DVKVTQSSRYLVKRTGEKVFLECVQDMDHENMFWYRQDPGLGLRLIYFSYDVKMKEKGDIPEGYSVSREKKERFSLILESASTNQTSMYLCASSPTLVTSGRIDTQYFGPGTRLTVL.

The DNA for the CDR3 is TGTGCCAGCCGGGGGGAAGCGCGGTACGAGCAGTACTTC. It is translated as CASRGEARYEQYF. This chain connects TRBV2 to TRBJ2-7; 7 nucleotides agree with TRBD2. The CDR3 sequence is 13 residues long. Trimming removed 8 bases from V and 4 bases from J; junction bases left unmatched: 8. Germline lookup yields CDR1 SNHLY and CDR2 FYNNEI.

This clone was observed a handful of times. The genes are TRBV28 and TRBJ1-1; D is unresolved. The CDR3 is 14 residues long. Deletions cut 4 bases from V and 2 bases from J, with 11 bases between. Germline lookup yields CDR1 MDHEN and CDR2 SYDVKM. As DNA, the CDR3 is TGTGCCAGCAGTTCCCCACCAGTAAACACTGAAGCTTTCTTT. It translates to CASSSPPVNTEAFF.

The chain has TRBV4-1 and TRBJ2-7, with 9 bases aligning to TRBD1. This CDR3 has 15 residues. Germline trimming cut 3 bases from V and 4 bases from J; bases unmatched to any gene: 7. Germline V gives CDR1 MGHRA, CDR2 YSYEKL. The CDR3 sequence is CASSHEPGQGYEQYF. As DNA, the CDR3 is TGCGCCAGCAGCCACGAGCCGGGACAGGGATACGAGCAGTACTTC.

The V call is TRBV4-2, the J call TRBJ2-7; D not certain. The germline V and J ends were trimmed by 1 base and 1 base, with 8 bases remaining between them. CDR1 and CDR2 from the germline V gene are LGHNA and YNFKEQ. The CDR3 consists of 14 residues. CDR3 loop: CASSQGRNSYEQYF. As DNA, the CDR3 is TGTGCCAGCAGCCAAGGGCGGAATTCCTACGAGCAGTACTTC.

This chain uses TRBV5-6 with TRBJ2-7, with D tentatively TRBD2 (5 bases). V dropped 0 bases and J dropped 1 base, with 8 bases sitting between them. CDR3 size: 14 residues. The germline gives CDR1 SGHDT, CDR2 YYEEEE. This chain's CDR3 is CASSLAWRSYEQYF. The CDR3, as DNA: TGTGCCAGCAGCTTGGCTTGGAGGTCCTACGAGCAGTACTTC.

The chain has TRBV25-1 and TRBJ2-7; 8 bases match TRBD1. With 5 bases clipped from V and 3 bases from J, the junction kept 12 bases outside the gene matches. The CDR3 loop spans 16 amino acids. Germline CDR1 MGHDK, CDR2 SYGVNS. The CDR3 protein is CASSLPPGTGDYEQYF. The CDR3 DNA follows: TGTGCCAGCAGTTTACCCCCCGGGACAGGCGACTACGAGCAGTACTTC.